Described below is a single T cell receptor beta chain sequence and its context. As yet, its antigen is unknown. This specimen belongs to a study of T cell responses to AZD1222 COVID-19 vaccine. The study's findings and limits: CD4 TCRs covered the whole spike, strongest at regions 160-218 and 743-854.

Using immunoSEQ multiplex PCR, the repertoire was profiled, and TCRdb retains in-frame clones only, with some absent. The sample holds over 130,000 clones; about nine tenths are singletons and the top ten take 1.5% to 2%. Germline assignment: CDR1 MDHEN and CDR2 SYDVKM. This CDR3 is built from 15 residues. After removal of 2 bases from V and 5 bases from J, the junction contained 7 bases not matched to a gene. The source was peripheral blood, collected 28 days after the second AZD1222 dose. The V and J genes are TRBV28 and TRBJ1-1, with 8 bases matching TRBD1. The sequence was obtained from an adult who received the AZD1222 COVID-19 vaccine. The CDR3 bases are TGTGCCAGCAGTTTAGTCCAGGGGGCAGGGACTGAAGCTTTCTTT. Its protein is CASSLVQGAGTEAFF. The full variable domain, completed using reference TRBV28 and TRBJ1-1, is DVKVTQSSRYLVKRTGEKVFLECVQDMDHENMFWYRQDPGLGLRLIYFSYDVKMKEKGDIPEGYSVSREKKERFSLILESASTNQTSMYLCASSLVQGAGTEAFFGQGTRLTVV.